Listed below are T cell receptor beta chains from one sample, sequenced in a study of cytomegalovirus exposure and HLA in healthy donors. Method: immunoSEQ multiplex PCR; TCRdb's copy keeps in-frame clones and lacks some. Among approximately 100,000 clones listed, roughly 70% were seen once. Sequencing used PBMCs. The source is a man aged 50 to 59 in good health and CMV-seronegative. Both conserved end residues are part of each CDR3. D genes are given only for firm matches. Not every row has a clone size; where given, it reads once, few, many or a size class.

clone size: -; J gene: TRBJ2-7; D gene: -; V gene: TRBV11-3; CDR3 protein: CASSESSSYEQYF; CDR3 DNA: TGTGCCAGCAGCGAAAGCTCCTCCTACGAGCAGTACTTC
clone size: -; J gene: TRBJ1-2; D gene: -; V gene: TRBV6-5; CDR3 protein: CASRPGLFHGYTF; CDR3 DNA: TGTGCCAGCAGGCCCGGTTTATTCCATGGCTACACCTTC
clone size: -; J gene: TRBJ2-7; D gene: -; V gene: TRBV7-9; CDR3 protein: CSSSLVPDPSIGQYF; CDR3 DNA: TGTTCCAGCAGCTTAGTCCCGGACCCTAGCATCGGGCAGTACTTC
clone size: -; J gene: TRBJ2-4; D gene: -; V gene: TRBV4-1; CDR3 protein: CASSQDPGRGAKNIQYF; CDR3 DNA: TGCGCCAGCAGCCAAGACCCGGGAAGGGGGGCCAAAAACATTCAGTACTTC
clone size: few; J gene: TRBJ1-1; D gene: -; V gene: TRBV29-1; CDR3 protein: CSVEIQGVGTEAFF; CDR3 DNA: TGCAGCGTTGAGATCCAGGGTGTTGGCACTGAAGCTTTCTTT
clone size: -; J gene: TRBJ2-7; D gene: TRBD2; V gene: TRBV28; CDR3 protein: CASSRGGSYEQYF; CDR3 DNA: TGTGCCAGCAGTCGGGGGGGCTCCTACGAGCAGTACTTC
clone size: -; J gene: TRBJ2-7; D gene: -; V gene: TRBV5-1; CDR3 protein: CASSSTSRGGEQYF; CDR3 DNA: TGCGCCAGCAGCTCAACCTCCCGAGGAGGCGAGCAGTACTTC
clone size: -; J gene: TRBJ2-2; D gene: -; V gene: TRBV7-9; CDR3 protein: CSSRADAGELFF; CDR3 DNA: TGTTCCAGCAGAGCGGACGCCGGGGAGCTGTTTTTT
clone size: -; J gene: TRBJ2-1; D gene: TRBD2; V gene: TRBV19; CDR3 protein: CASSMGLAGNEQFF; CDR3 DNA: TGTGCCAGTAGTATGGGACTAGCTGGCAATGAGCAGTTCTTC
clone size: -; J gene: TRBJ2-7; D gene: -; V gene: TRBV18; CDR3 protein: CASSPSRGSYEQYF; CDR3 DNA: TGTGCCAGCTCACCAAGCAGGGGATCCTACGAGCAGTACTTC
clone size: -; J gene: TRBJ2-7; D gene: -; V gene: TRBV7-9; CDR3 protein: CASSFQGGTFRGYEQYF; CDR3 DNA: TGTGCCAGCAGCTTTCAGGGCGGGACTTTTCGGGGCTACGAGCAGTACTTC
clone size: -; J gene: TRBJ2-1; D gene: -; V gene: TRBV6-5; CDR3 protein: CASTAGVADEQFF; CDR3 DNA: TGTGCCAGCACCGCCGGCGTTGCGGATGAGCAGTTCTTC
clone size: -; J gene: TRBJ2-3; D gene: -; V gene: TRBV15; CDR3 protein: CATSEGGVGTDTQYF; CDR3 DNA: TGTGCCACCAGTGAAGGGGGGGTCGGCACAGATACGCAGTATTTT
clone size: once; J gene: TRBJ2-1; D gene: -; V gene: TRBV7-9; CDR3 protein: CASSLGQAGNYNEQFF; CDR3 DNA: TGTGCCAGCAGCTTAGGGCAGGCGGGGAACTACAATGAGCAGTTCTTC
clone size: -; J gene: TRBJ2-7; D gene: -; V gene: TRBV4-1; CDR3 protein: CASSQDRSLGEQYF; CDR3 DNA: TGCGCCAGCAGCCAAGACAGGTCACTCGGAGAGCAGTACTTC
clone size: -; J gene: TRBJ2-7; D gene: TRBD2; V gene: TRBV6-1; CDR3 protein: CASSESRGGSYEQYF; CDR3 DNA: TGTGCCAGCAGTGAGTCCCGGGGAGGGTCCTACGAGCAGTACTTC
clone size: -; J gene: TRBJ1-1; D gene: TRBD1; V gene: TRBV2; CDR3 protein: CASRSPAAGGQTEAFF; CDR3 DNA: TGTGCCAGCCGTTCTCCCGCGGCAGGGGGACAAACTGAAGCTTTCTTT
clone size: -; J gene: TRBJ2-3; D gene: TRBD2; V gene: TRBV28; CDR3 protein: CASSGTRFTDTQYF; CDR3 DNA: TGTGCCAGCAGCGGGACTAGATTCACAGATACGCAGTATTTT
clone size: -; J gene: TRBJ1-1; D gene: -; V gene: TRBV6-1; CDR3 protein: CASSESGNTEAFF; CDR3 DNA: TGTGCCAGCAGTGAATCAGGGAACACTGAAGCTTTCTTT
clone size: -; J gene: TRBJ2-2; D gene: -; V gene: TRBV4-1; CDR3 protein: CASSLTLGGELFF; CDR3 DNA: TGCGCCAGCAGCCTGACATTGGGCGGGGAGCTGTTTTTT
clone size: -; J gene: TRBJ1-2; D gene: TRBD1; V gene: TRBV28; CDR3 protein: CASSLWQGADGYTF; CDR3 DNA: TGTGCCAGCAGTTTATGGCAGGGGGCGGACGGCTACACCTTC
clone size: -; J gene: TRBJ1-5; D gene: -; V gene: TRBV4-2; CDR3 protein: CASSQDSGGADQPQHF; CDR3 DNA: TGTGCCAGCAGCCAAGATTCTGGAGGAGCTGATCAGCCCCAGCATTTT
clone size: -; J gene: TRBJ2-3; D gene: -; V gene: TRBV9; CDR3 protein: CASSPQITDTQYF; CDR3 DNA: TGTGCCAGCAGCCCCCAAATTACAGATACGCAGTATTTT
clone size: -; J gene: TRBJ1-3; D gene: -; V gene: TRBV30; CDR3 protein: CATKQGVNSGNTIYF; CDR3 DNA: TGTGCCACAAAACAGGGCGTTAACTCTGGAAACACCATATATTTT
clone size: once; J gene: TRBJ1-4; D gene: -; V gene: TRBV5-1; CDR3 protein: CASSSLGLGAEKLFF; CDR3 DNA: TGCGCCAGCAGCTCTCTCGGGCTTGGGGCAGAAAAACTGTTTTTT
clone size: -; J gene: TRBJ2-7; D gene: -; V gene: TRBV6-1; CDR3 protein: CASRQGNEQYF; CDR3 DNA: TGTGCCAGCAGACAGGGTAACGAGCAGTACTTC
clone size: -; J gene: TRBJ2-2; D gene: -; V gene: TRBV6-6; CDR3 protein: CASSYSAGNTGELFF; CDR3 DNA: TGTGCCAGCAGTTACTCGGCGGGAAACACCGGGGAGCTGTTTTTT
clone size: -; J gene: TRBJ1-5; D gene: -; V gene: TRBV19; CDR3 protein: CASRISGPNNQPQHF; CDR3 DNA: TGTGCCAGTAGGATATCGGGTCCTAACAATCAGCCCCAGCATTTT
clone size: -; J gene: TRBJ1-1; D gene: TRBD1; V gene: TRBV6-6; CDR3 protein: CASYRGQDTEAFF; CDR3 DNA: TGTGCCAGCTACAGGGGGCAGGACACTGAAGCTTTCTTT
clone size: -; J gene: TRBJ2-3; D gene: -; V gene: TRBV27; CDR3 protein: CASSPEASTDTQYF; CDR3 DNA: TGTGCCAGTTCACCGGAGGCTAGCACAGATACGCAGTATTTT
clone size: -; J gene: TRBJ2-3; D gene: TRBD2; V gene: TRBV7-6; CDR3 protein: CASRGGTDTQYF; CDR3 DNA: TGTGCCAGCAGGGGGGGGACAGATACGCAGTATTTT
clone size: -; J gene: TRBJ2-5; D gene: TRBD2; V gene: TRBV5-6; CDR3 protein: CASSLISSGRWGETQYF; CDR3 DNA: TGTGCCAGCAGCTTGATTAGCAGCGGGAGATGGGGGGAGACCCAGTACTTC
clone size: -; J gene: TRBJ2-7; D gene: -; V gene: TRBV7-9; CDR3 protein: CASSLLWGEQYF; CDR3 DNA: TGTGCCAGCAGCTTATTATGGGGCGAGCAGTACTTC
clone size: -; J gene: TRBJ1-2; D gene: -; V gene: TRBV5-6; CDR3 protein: CASYLSGGIGYTF; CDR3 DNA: TGTGCCAGCTACCTTTCGGGGGGGATAGGCTACACCTTC
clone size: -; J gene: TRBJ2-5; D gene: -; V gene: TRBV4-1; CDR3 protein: CASSQAGTGETQYF; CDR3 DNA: TGCGCCAGCAGCCAAGCGGGAACGGGGGAGACCCAGTACTTC
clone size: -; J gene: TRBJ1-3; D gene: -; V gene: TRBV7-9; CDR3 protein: CASSPRTRNTIYF; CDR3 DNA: TGTGCCAGCAGCCCCCGGACTAGAAACACCATATATTTT
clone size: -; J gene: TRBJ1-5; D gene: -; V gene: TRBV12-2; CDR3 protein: CASRLGTDNSNQPQHF; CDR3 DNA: TGTGCAAGTCGCCTAGGGACAGACAATAGCAATCAGCCCCAGCATTTT
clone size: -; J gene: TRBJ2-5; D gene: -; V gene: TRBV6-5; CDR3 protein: CASSRGQIVGETQYF; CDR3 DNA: TGTGCCAGCAGTCGAGGGCAGATAGTCGGGGAGACCCAGTACTTC
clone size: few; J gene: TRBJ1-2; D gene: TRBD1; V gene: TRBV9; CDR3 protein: CASSPLGGPAANGYTF; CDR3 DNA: TGTGCCAGCAGCCCCTTAGGGGGCCCCGCAGCCAATGGCTACACCTTC
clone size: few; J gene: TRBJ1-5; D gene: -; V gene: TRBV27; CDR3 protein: CASSLSRLNQPQHF; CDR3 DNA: TGTGCCAGCAGTTTATCCCGTCTGAATCAGCCCCAGCATTTT
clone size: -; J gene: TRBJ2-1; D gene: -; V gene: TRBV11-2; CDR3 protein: CASSLNTGNLYNEQFF; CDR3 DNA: TGTGCCAGCAGCTTAAATACAGGGAACCTTTACAATGAGCAGTTCTTC
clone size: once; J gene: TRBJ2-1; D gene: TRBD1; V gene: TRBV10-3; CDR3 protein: CAISRTGDSYNEQFF; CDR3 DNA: TGTGCCATCAGCAGGACAGGGGACTCTTACAATGAGCAGTTCTTC
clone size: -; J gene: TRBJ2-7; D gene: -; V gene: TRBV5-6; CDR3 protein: CASSFSAYEQYF; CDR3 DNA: TGTGCCAGCAGCTTCAGCGCTTACGAGCAGTACTTC
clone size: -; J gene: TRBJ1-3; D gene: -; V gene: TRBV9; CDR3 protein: CASGGYGNTIYF; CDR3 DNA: TGTGCCAGTGGGGGGTATGGAAACACCATATATTTT
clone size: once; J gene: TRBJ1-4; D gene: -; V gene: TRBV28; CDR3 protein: CASSNGILGEKLFF; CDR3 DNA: TGTGCCAGCAGCAACGGTATTCTTGGTGAAAAACTGTTTTTT
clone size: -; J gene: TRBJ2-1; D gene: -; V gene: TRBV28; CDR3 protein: CATYSRAYNEQFF; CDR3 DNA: TGTGCCACCTACTCGCGGGCCTACAATGAGCAGTTCTTC
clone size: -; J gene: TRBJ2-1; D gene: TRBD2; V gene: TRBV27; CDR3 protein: CASRLTGGVGNEQFF; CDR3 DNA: TGTGCCAGCAGGCTAACCGGGGGGGTGGGGAATGAGCAGTTCTTC
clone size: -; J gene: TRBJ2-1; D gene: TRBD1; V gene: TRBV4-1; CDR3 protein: CASSQGQGPYNEQFF; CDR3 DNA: TGCGCCAGCAGCCAAGGACAGGGGCCCTACAATGAGCAGTTCTTC
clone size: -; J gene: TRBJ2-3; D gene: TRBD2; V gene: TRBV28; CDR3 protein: CATSNGGRGTDTQYF; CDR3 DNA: TGTGCCACCAGTAATGGCGGGAGAGGAACAGATACGCAGTATTTT
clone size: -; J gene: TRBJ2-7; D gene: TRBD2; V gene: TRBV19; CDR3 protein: CATAPSSGLAYEQYF; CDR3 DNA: TGTGCCACCGCGCCCTCGTCGGGACTAGCCTACGAGCAGTACTTC
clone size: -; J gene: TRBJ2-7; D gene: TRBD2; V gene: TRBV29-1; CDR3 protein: CSVGVPAGTSYEQYF; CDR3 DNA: TGCAGCGTTGGGGTTCCAGCGGGGACCTCCTACGAGCAGTACTTC
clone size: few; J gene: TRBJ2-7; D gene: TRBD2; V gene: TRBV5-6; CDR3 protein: CASSLDGRLGAAIYEQYF; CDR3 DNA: TGTGCCAGCAGCTTGGACGGGAGGCTCGGGGCCGCGATCTACGAGCAGTACTTC
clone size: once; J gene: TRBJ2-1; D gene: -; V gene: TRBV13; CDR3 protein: CASTFRPGRLGAEQFF; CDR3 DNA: TGTGCCAGCACGTTTCGCCCCGGGAGATTGGGTGCTGAGCAGTTCTTC